The rows below give T cell receptor beta chains drawn from one sample of a study of T-cell reconstitution after alpha-beta-depleted transplantation in children. One entry per CDR3 protein, called by TCRdb with MiXCR from the PCR reads. The sample comprises 250,000 to 300,000 distinct CDR3 sequences, about a tenth of which are singletons, and about 8% rests with the top ten. This sample comprised PBMCs, obtained before TCRalphabeta/CD19-depleted stem cell transplant. The receptor set was obtained from a boy in the first two years of life with acute myeloid leukemia, due to receive a stem cell transplant. Both conserved end residues are part of each CDR3. A D gene is named only where the DNA matches it firmly. Clone size, where shown, is once, few, many, or a class for clones that have expanded.

D gene: .
V gene: TRBV7-2
J gene: TRBJ2-1
clone size: many
CDR3 protein: CASSQEGYNEQFF
CDR3 DNA: TGTGCCAGCAGCCAGGAGGGATACAATGAGCAGTTCTTC

D gene: TRBD2
V gene: TRBV6-5
J gene: TRBJ2-7
clone size: many
CDR3 protein: CASSSPGTSGGSYEQYF
CDR3 DNA: TGTGCCAGCAGTTCCCCCGGGACTAGCGGGGGCTCCTACGAGCAGTACTTC

D gene: .
V gene: TRBV7-8
J gene: TRBJ2-7
clone size: many
CDR3 protein: CASSFPDNEQYF
CDR3 DNA: TGTGCCAGCAGCTTCCCTGACAACGAGCAGTACTTC

D gene: TRBD2
V gene: TRBV27
J gene: TRBJ2-7
clone size: .
CDR3 protein: CASSSLPLAGGGYEQYF
CDR3 DNA: TGTGCCAGCAGTTCCCTACCACTAGCGGGGGGGGGATACGAGCAGTACTTC

D gene: TRBD2
V gene: TRBV20-1
J gene: TRBJ2-5
clone size: many
CDR3 protein: CSAYGTSAQETQYF
CDR3 DNA: TGCAGTGCTTACGGGACTAGCGCACAAGAGACCCAGTACTTC

D gene: .
V gene: TRBV3-1
J gene: TRBJ2-1
clone size: many
CDR3 protein: CASKGGPGYNEQFF
CDR3 DNA: TGTGCCAGCAAGGGTGGCCCCGGCTACAATGAGCAGTTCTTC

D gene: TRBD1
V gene: TRBV4-2
J gene: TRBJ2-2
clone size: .
CDR3 protein: CASSQDWADRLNTGELFF
CDR3 DNA: TGTGCCAGCAGCCAAGATTGGGCGGACAGGTTGAACACCGGGGAGCTGTTTTTT

D gene: .
V gene: TRBV5-6
J gene: TRBJ1-5
clone size: .
CDR3 protein: CASSLGSDRMYQPQHF
CDR3 DNA: TGTGCCAGCAGCTTGGGGTCCGACAGGATGTATCAGCCCCAGCATTTT

D gene: TRBD1
V gene: TRBV6-2/TRBV6-3
J gene: TRBJ2-7
clone size: many
CDR3 protein: CASRRQTGTPYEQYF
CDR3 DNA: TGTGCCAGCAGGCGCCAGACAGGGACGCCCTACGAGCAGTACTTC

D gene: .
V gene: TRBV20-1
J gene: TRBJ2-1
clone size: many
CDR3 protein: CSARDRVGRPYNEQFF
CDR3 DNA: TGCAGTGCTAGAGATCGGGTTGGTAGACCCTACAATGAGCAGTTCTTC

D gene: TRBD2
V gene: TRBV24-1
J gene: TRBJ2-7
clone size: .
CDR3 protein: CATSESAGSVYEQYF
CDR3 DNA: TGTGCCACCAGTGAATCAGCGGGAAGCGTCTACGAGCAGTACTTC

D gene: .
V gene: TRBV12-3/TRBV12-4
J gene: TRBJ2-2
clone size: many
CDR3 protein: CASSPGTGELFF
CDR3 DNA: TGTGCCAGCAGTCCAGGCACCGGGGAGCTGTTTTTT

D gene: TRBD1
V gene: TRBV6-5
J gene: TRBJ1-2
clone size: many
CDR3 protein: CAVRMDRANYGYTF
CDR3 DNA: TGTGCCGTCCGTATGGACAGGGCCAACTATGGCTACACCTTC

D gene: .
V gene: TRBV15
J gene: TRBJ2-3
clone size: .
CDR3 protein: CATSNGGSTDTQYF
CDR3 DNA: TGTGCCACCAGCAACGGGGGAAGCACAGATACGCAGTATTTT

D gene: .
V gene: TRBV5-1
J gene: TRBJ2-3
clone size: many
CDR3 protein: CASSRGTTSTDTQYF
CDR3 DNA: TGCGCCAGCAGCAGGGGGACTACTAGCACAGATACGCAGTATTTT

D gene: .
V gene: TRBV16
J gene: TRBJ2-7
clone size: many
CDR3 protein: CASSQSAREEQYF
CDR3 DNA: TGTGCCAGCAGCCAATCGGCCCGGGAGGAGCAGTACTTC

D gene: .
V gene: TRBV6-1
J gene: TRBJ2-3
clone size: many
CDR3 protein: CASSEGLYLTDTQYF
CDR3 DNA: TGTGCCAGCAGTGAAGGGCTATATCTCACAGATACGCAGTATTTT

D gene: .
V gene: TRBV10-3
J gene: TRBJ2-7
clone size: few
CDR3 protein: CAIRTSPTPYEQYF
CDR3 DNA: TGTGCCATCAGGACTAGTCCAACTCCCTACGAGCAGTACTTC

D gene: TRBD2
V gene: TRBV3-1
J gene: TRBJ2-1
clone size: .
CDR3 protein: CASSQPGGLAGGEQFF
CDR3 DNA: TGTGCCAGCAGCCAACCAGGAGGACTAGCGGGAGGGGAGCAGTTCTTC

D gene: .
V gene: TRBV18
J gene: TRBJ2-5
clone size: .
CDR3 protein: CASSPLGQETQYF
CDR3 DNA: TGTGCCAGCTCACCCCTGGGCCAAGAGACCCAGTACTTC

D gene: .
V gene: TRBV6-5
J gene: TRBJ2-2
clone size: many
CDR3 protein: CASSYSAAFHAGELFF
CDR3 DNA: TGTGCCAGCAGTTACTCGGCAGCTTTCCATGCCGGGGAGCTGTTTTTT

D gene: TRBD2
V gene: TRBV3-1
J gene: TRBJ2-3
clone size: .
CDR3 protein: CASSQGYADSSGRASGTDTQYF
CDR3 DNA: TGTGCCAGCAGCCAAGGTTACGCAGATTCTAGCGGGAGGGCCAGTGGCACAGATACGCAGTATTTT

D gene: TRBD1
V gene: TRBV7-8
J gene: TRBJ1-4
clone size: .
CDR3 protein: CASSGGDRGGEKLFF
CDR3 DNA: TGTGCCAGCAGCGGGGGGGACAGGGGCGGGGAAAAACTGTTTTTT

D gene: .
V gene: TRBV4-2
J gene: TRBJ2-7
clone size: many
CDR3 protein: CASSHRGEGSYEQYF
CDR3 DNA: TGTGCCAGCAGCCATAGGGGGGAAGGCTCCTACGAGCAGTACTTC

D gene: TRBD2
V gene: TRBV7-8
J gene: TRBJ2-5
clone size: many
CDR3 protein: CASSRGRGANQETQYF
CDR3 DNA: TGTGCCAGCAGCCGAGGGCGGGGGGCAAACCAAGAGACCCAGTACTTC

D gene: .
V gene: TRBV7-7
J gene: TRBJ2-7
clone size: many
CDR3 protein: CASSLNYRDHEQYF
CDR3 DNA: TGTGCCAGCAGCTTAAATTACCGGGACCACGAGCAGTACTTC

D gene: TRBD1
V gene: TRBV5-6
J gene: TRBJ1-5
clone size: .
CDR3 protein: CASSLASGGGSNQPQHF
CDR3 DNA: TGTGCCAGCAGCTTGGCCTCAGGGGGCGGGAGCAATCAGCCCCAGCATTTT

D gene: .
V gene: TRBV12-3/TRBV12-4
J gene: TRBJ2-7
clone size: many
CDR3 protein: CASSLHFYEQYF
CDR3 DNA: TGTGCCAGCAGTTTGCACTTCTACGAGCAGTACTTC

D gene: .
V gene: TRBV6-2/TRBV6-3
J gene: TRBJ2-5
clone size: .
CDR3 protein: CASSYSRRQETQYF
CDR3 DNA: TGTGCCAGCAGTTACTCGAGGAGACAAGAGACCCAGTACTTC

D gene: .
V gene: TRBV28
J gene: TRBJ1-1
clone size: many
CDR3 protein: CASSLGGRRTEAFF
CDR3 DNA: TGTGCCAGCAGTTTGGGAGGGAGACGCACTGAAGCTTTCTTT

D gene: TRBD1
V gene: TRBV20-1
J gene: TRBJ1-6
clone size: many
CDR3 protein: CSASTGTGGSPLHF
CDR3 DNA: TGCAGTGCTAGTACCGGGACAGGGGGCTCACCCCTCCACTTT

D gene: .
V gene: TRBV29-1
J gene: TRBJ2-5
clone size: many
CDR3 protein: CSVGFVEETQYF
CDR3 DNA: TGCAGCGTTGGTTTCGTCGAAGAGACCCAGTACTTC

D gene: .
V gene: TRBV2
J gene: TRBJ2-2
clone size: many
CDR3 protein: CASSPSFTGRELFF
CDR3 DNA: TGTGCCAGCAGTCCCTCATTTACAGGGAGGGAGCTGTTTTTT

D gene: TRBD2
V gene: TRBV3-1
J gene: TRBJ2-2
clone size: many
CDR3 protein: CASRRLLVAGDGELFF
CDR3 DNA: TGTGCCAGCAGACGACTCCTAGTCGCGGGGGACGGGGAGCTGTTTTTT

D gene: TRBD1
V gene: TRBV28
J gene: TRBJ1-5
clone size: many
CDR3 protein: CASSFNRGVQPQHF
CDR3 DNA: TGTGCCAGCAGTTTCAACAGGGGGGTTCAGCCCCAGCATTTT

D gene: .
V gene: TRBV2
J gene: TRBJ2-5
clone size: many
CDR3 protein: CASSEDQLFGETQYF
CDR3 DNA: TGTGCCAGCAGCGAAGACCAATTGTTCGGAGAGACCCAGTACTTC

D gene: TRBD1
V gene: TRBV25-1
J gene: TRBJ2-5
clone size: .
CDR3 protein: CASSVGQGALPETQYF
CDR3 DNA: TGTGCCAGCAGTGTCGGTCAGGGGGCGCTTCCCGAGACCCAGTACTTC

D gene: TRBD2
V gene: TRBV4-2
J gene: TRBJ2-5
clone size: many
CDR3 protein: CASSQDSSGGPQETQYF
CDR3 DNA: TGTGCCAGCAGCCAAGATAGTAGCGGGGGCCCTCAAGAGACCCAGTACTTC

D gene: .
V gene: TRBV12-3/TRBV12-4
J gene: TRBJ1-1
clone size: few
CDR3 protein: CASSPDLWLLHTEAFF
CDR3 DNA: TGTGCCAGCAGTCCCGACTTGTGGTTACTGCACACTGAAGCTTTCTTT

D gene: TRBD1
V gene: TRBV29-1
J gene: TRBJ1-5
clone size: .
CDR3 protein: CSVGTGGQPQHF
CDR3 DNA: TGCAGCGTTGGGACAGGGGGTCAGCCCCAGCATTTT

D gene: .
V gene: TRBV20-1
J gene: TRBJ1-3
clone size: .
CDR3 protein: CSASTAEPPGNTIYF
CDR3 DNA: TGCAGTGCTTCCACAGCGGAACCCCCTGGAAACACCATATATTTT

D gene: .
V gene: TRBV5-4
J gene: TRBJ2-5
clone size: many
CDR3 protein: CASSLNAGRETQYF
CDR3 DNA: TGTGCCAGTAGCCTGAACGCGGGTCGGGAGACCCAGTACTTC

D gene: .
V gene: TRBV12-3/TRBV12-4
J gene: TRBJ2-6
clone size: few
CDR3 protein: CASSLYQGRVLTF
CDR3 DNA: TGTGCCAGCAGTTTATATCAGGGGCGCGTCCTGACTTTC

D gene: .
V gene: TRBV15
J gene: TRBJ2-6
clone size: many
CDR3 protein: CATTRSGANVLTF
CDR3 DNA: TGTGCCACCACTAGGTCTGGGGCCAACGTCCTGACTTTC

D gene: TRBD1
V gene: TRBV29-1
J gene: TRBJ1-2
clone size: many
CDR3 protein: CSVAWTGPNYGYTF
CDR3 DNA: TGCAGCGTTGCCTGGACAGGTCCCAACTATGGCTACACCTTC

D gene: TRBD2
V gene: TRBV28
J gene: TRBJ2-6
clone size: few
CDR3 protein: CASSSAGGSSGANVLTF
CDR3 DNA: TGTGCCAGCAGTTCCGCGGGGGGGAGCTCTGGGGCCAACGTCCTGACTTTC

D gene: .
V gene: TRBV20-1
J gene: TRBJ2-3
clone size: few
CDR3 protein: CSARASKGSTDTQYF
CDR3 DNA: TGCAGTGCTAGAGCCTCAAAGGGCTCCACAGATACGCAGTATTTT

D gene: .
V gene: TRBV30
J gene: TRBJ1-6
clone size: .
CDR3 protein: CAWSVRRSPLHF
CDR3 DNA: TGTGCCTGGAGTGTACGGAGGTCACCCCTCCACTTT

D gene: .
V gene: TRBV12-3/TRBV12-4
J gene: TRBJ2-1
clone size: many
CDR3 protein: CASSFSETHEQFF
CDR3 DNA: TGTGCCAGCAGTTTTTCGGAGACCCATGAGCAGTTCTTC